This T cell receptor (beta chain) was profiled in a study of CD8 T cells in ankylosing spondylitis. From the 5' RACE reads, TCRdb called clonotypes with MiXCR, one entry per CDR3 protein. This sample yields 250,000 to 400,000 distinct CDR3 sequences, of which 11% are seen a single time; roughly 9.2% belongs to the top ten. The CDR3 covers 14 residues. Germline assignment: CDR1 DFQATT and CDR2 SNEGSKA (reference sequence). Losses at the gene ends were 7 bases for V and 4 bases for J; bases not matched to a gene: 9. This clonotype occurred many times. The chain uses TRBV20-1 and TRBJ2-1, with 8 bases that match TRBD2. Sequenced: blood, either unsorted or a sorted T cell fraction (not recorded which). The receptor was isolated from a female donor with ankylosing spondylitis or in good health (not recorded which). CDR3 amino acids: CSGTLTSVYNEQFF. CDR3 sequence (DNA): TGCAGTGGCACCCTGACTAGCGTATACAATGAGCAGTTCTTC.